Listed here is a single T cell receptor (beta chain). The data were obtained in a study of shared T cell receptors in the human thymus. CDR1 is LGHNA and CDR2 is YNFKEQ in the germline V gene. V lost 2 bases and J 5 bases, leaving 16 bases between the germline ends. The CDR3 is 15 residues long. Some clones are missing from TCRdb's copy, which holds only in-frame ones; the method was immunoSEQ multiplex PCR. The sample lists about 660,000 clones, 88% seen once, with around 0.01% in the top ten. This same sample was also part of a study on human thymus T cells. This second report adds: Resections obtained during corrective heart surgery supplied the thymus tissue.

Material for sequencing was thymocytes. The V call is TRBV4-2, the J call TRBJ2-7; D may be TRBD1 (5 bases). The receptor was derived from a boy younger than two with a congenital heart defect. The DNA for the CDR3 is TGTGCCAGCAGCCAACCTGGGCAGGGAACCCACGAGCAGTACTTC. It translates to CASSQPGQGTHEQYF.